The clone carrying this TCR beta chain was observed at least ten times. These data are taken from a study of T cells in Graves' hyperthyroidism and ophthalmopathy. The CDR3 consists of 14 residues. V was clipped by 5 bases and J by 0 bases, with 10 bases between them. CDR1 and CDR2 (germline): SNHLY, FYNNEI. The source material, RNA transcripts, was used to amplify TCR beta CDR3 regions. In the first-round RT-PCR of the TCR CDR3, the HTBI primer set was used. TCRdb independently ran MiXCR on the multiplex PCR reads; one entry per CDR3 protein. Seen here are 200,000 to 250,000 distinct CDR3 sequences, about 15% observed once, and the top ten hold less than 35%.

The sequencing sample was made of blood. The V gene is TRBV2, the J gene TRBJ1-1; D unclear. The source is a woman aged 18 to 35 with Graves' ophthalmopathy. The CDR3 spells CASSRQPLNTEAFF. DNA for the CDR3: TGTGCCAGCAGTCGGCAGCCACTGAACACTGAAGCTTTCTTT.